Each of the 22 T cell receptor beta chains below was sequenced from the same sample in a study of beta chain features in type 1 diabetes. Study-wide results and limits: Moderately but significantly shorter TCRB CDR3s were found in Type 1 diabetes patients in all four CD4+ subsets.

Their antigen targets remain unknown. Isolated RNA was reverse transcribed in full, so expressed TCRB transcripts were sequenced. Produced via immunoSEQ multiplex PCR; TCRdb's table is partial and in-frame only. The profile covers some 170,000 clones, with almost 65% appearing a single time and under 0.1% taken by the ten largest. Sequenced: naive CD4+ T cells from blood. These receptors were taken from a man under 40 with type 1 diabetes.

The V call is TRBV6-6, the J call TRBJ1-2; D might be TRBD1 (5 bases). The CDR3 has 12 residues. V shed 7 bases and J shed 10 bases, with 16 bases lying between them. CDR1 and CDR2 from the germline V gene are MNHNY and SVGAGI (reference sequence). This CDR3 is CASTRPGGDYTF. DNA of the CDR3: TGTGCCAGCACCCGACCTGGGGGTGACTACACCTTC.

The chain links TRBV25-1 to TRBJ1-2; D remains ambiguous. This CDR3 spans 13 amino acids. Between the trimmed V and J ends, which lost 6 bases and 0 bases, there was a span of 8 bases. The germline V gene has CDR1 MGHDK and CDR2 SYGVNS. CDR3 in amino acids: CASSEQSNYGYTF. In DNA, the CDR3 is TGTGCCAGCAGCGAACAGTCTAACTATGGCTACACCTTC.

The chain uses TRBV28 and TRBJ2-3; D is perhaps TRBD1 (6 bases). V was clipped by 6 bases and J by 2 bases, with 12 bases between them. The CDR3 runs to 14 residues. Per germline, CDR1 MDHEN and CDR2 SYDVKM. The CDR3 loop is CASSPQGLTDTQYF. For the CDR3, the DNA is TGTGCCAGCAGCCCCCAGGGGCTCACAGATACGCAGTATTTT.

The CDR3 region is CASSLDRLSEQYF. CDR3 DNA sequence: TGTGCCAGCAGCTTAGACAGGTTGAGCGAGCAGTACTTC. The chain has TRBV11-2 and TRBJ2-7; no definite D call. Trimming left V 0 bases short and J 6 bases short, with 9 bases between. Germline values: CDR1 SGHAT, CDR2 FQNNGV. This CDR3 has 13 amino acids.

The rearrangement joins TRBV29-1 to TRBJ2-7; D uncertain. V lost 1 base and J lost 2, with 9 bases in between. The CDR3 covers 13 residues. The germline CDR1 and CDR2 sequences are SQVTM and ANQGSEA. The CDR3 sequence: CSVEGTETYEQYF. Written as DNA, the CDR3 is TGCAGCGTTGAAGGAACAGAGACCTACGAGCAGTACTTC.

The chain uses TRBV25-1 and TRBJ2-4; D uncertain. Trimming removed 3 bases from V and 3 bases from J, with 6 bases in between. Germline V gene lookup returns CDR1 MGHDK and CDR2 SYGVNS. The CDR3 covers 13 residues. The CDR3 loop reads CASSDVGKNIQYF. The CDR3 DNA is TGTGCCAGCAGTGACGTGGGCAAAAACATTCAGTACTTC.

This chain joins TRBV6-5 and TRBJ2-3; D possibly corresponds to TRBD2 (5 bases). The germline V and J ends were trimmed by 4 bases and 1 base, with 12 bases remaining between them. Germline V CDR1 and CDR2: MNHEY, SVGAGI. This CDR3 contains 15 residues. The CDR3 is CASSFGNIGTDTQYF. In nucleotides, the CDR3 is TGTGCCAGCAGTTTCGGGAATATCGGCACAGATACGCAGTATTTT.

V gene TRBV29-1 combines with J gene TRBJ2-7; D call uncertain. Trimming cost V 5 bases and J 5 bases, with 16 bases left between them. The V gene's germline CDR1 is SQVTM and CDR2 ANQGSEA. The CDR3 runs to 13 residues. CDR3 DNA sequence: TGCAGCGTTTCTCGGACCTTCCGGGACGAGCAGTACTTC. Translation: CSVSRTFRDEQYF.

This rearrangement joins TRBV9 to TRBJ2-1; 7 bases are a match to TRBD1. The germline V gene has CDR1 SGDLS and CDR2 YYNGEE. The J segment lost 9 bases and the V segment lost 1 base, leaving 7 bases of the junction unmatched. The CDR3 runs to 14 residues. Here the CDR3 reads CASSVRNRGTEQFF. In DNA form, the CDR3 reads TGTGCCAGCAGCGTACGAAACAGGGGTACTGAGCAGTTCTTC. The variable domain in full, with the rest retrieved from reference TRBV9 and TRBJ2-1, is DSGVTQTPKHLITATGQRVTLRCSPRSGDLSVYWYQQSLDQGLQFLIQYYNGEERAKGNILERFSAQQFPDLHSELNLSSLELGDSALYFCASSVRNRGTEQFFGPGTRLTVL.

The rearrangement joins TRBV5-1 to TRBJ2-3, with D unresolved. Germline CDR1 SGHRS, CDR2 YFSETQ. CDR3 length equals 13 residues. Trimming removed 0 bases at V and 5 bases at J, with 7 bases between. DNA for the CDR3: TGCGCCAGCAGCTTGGAAGAAGGAGATACGCAGTATTTT. Translated, it gives CASSLEEGDTQYF.

The chain couples TRBV10-2 to TRBJ2-2; 11 nucleotides align to TRBD2. Germline trimming cut 2 bases from V and 7 bases from J; bases unmatched to any gene: 9. Germline CDR1 is WSHSY and CDR2 is SAAADI. The CDR3 length is 17 residues. The CDR3 DNA is TGCGCCAGCAGTGAGCGGCTAGCGGGGGGTCTGGACGGGGAGCTGTTTTTT. Translating gives CASSERLAGGLDGELFF.

This clone was seen just once. The chain combines TRBV29-1 with TRBJ2-2; D ambiguous. The CDR3 covers 12 residues. CDR1 SQVTM and CDR2 ANQGSEA come from the germline V gene. Between the trimmed V and J ends, which lost 3 bases and 0 bases, there was a span of 2 bases. The CDR3 bases are TGCAGCGTTGACACGAACACCGGGGAGCTGTTTTTT. This sequence encodes CSVDTNTGELFF.

The J gene is TRBJ2-3, the V gene TRBV7-2; TRBD2 matches at 9 bases. The CDR3 runs 16 residues. The germline V gene encodes CDR1 SGHTA and CDR2 FQGNSA. The trim removed 1 base at V and 2 bases at J, leaving 4 bases unmatched. The DNA for the CDR3 is TGTGCCAGCAGCTTAGACAGACTAGCGGTCACAGATACGCAGTATTTT. Protein: CASSLDRLAVTDTQYF. The full variable domain, with the rest looked up from reference TRBV7-2 and TRBJ2-3, is GAGVSQSPSNKVTEKGKDVELRCDPISGHTALYWYRQSLGQGLEFLIYFQGNSAPDKSGLPSDRFSAERTGGSVSTLTIQRTQQEDSAVYLCASSLDRLAVTDTQYFGPGTRLTVL.

The chain uses TRBV28 and TRBJ2-5; D perhaps matches TRBD2 (6 bases). V lost 5 bases and J 4 bases, leaving 17 bases between the germline ends. The V gene's germline CDR1 is MDHEN and CDR2 SYDVKM. This CDR3 comprises 15 residues. CDR3: CASSTPGGVGETQYF. The CDR3, as DNA: TGTGCCAGCAGTACCCCGGGCGGGGTTGGAGAGACCCAGTACTTC.

V is TRBV30 and J is TRBJ2-1; D not resolved. V shed 0 bases and J shed 0 bases, with 15 bases lying between them. CDR3 length: 17 residues. Germline CDR1 and CDR2: GTSNPN and SVGIG (reference sequence). The CDR3 region is CAWSVSLAFPSYNEQFF. CDR3 sequence (DNA): TGTGCCTGGAGTGTATCGCTGGCCTTTCCCTCCTACAATGAGCAGTTCTTC.

CDR3 loop: CSARDVDKQFF. CDR3 nucleotide sequence: TGCAGTGCTAGAGATGTGGATAAGCAGTTCTTC. J is TRBJ2-1 and V is TRBV20-1; no clear D. In germline, CDR1 is DFQATT, CDR2 SNEGSKA (reference sequence). Trimming pared 0 bases from V and 11 bases from J, leaving 8 bases between. The CDR3 has 11 amino acids.

The sample holds a few counts of this clone. The chain uses TRBV5-1 and TRBJ2-5, with TRBD2 matching over 15 bases. The CDR3 length is 20 residues. CDR1 and CDR2 (germline): SGHRS, YFSETQ. The junction had 17 bases not matched to a gene; V was cut back by 4 bases and J by 4 bases. CDR3 residues: CASSPGLAGGPSLPGETQYF. For the CDR3, the DNA is TGCGCCAGCAGCCCTGGACTAGCGGGGGGGCCAAGTCTTCCGGGAGAGACCCAGTACTTC. The full variable domain, its missing parts supplied by reference TRBV5-1 and TRBJ2-5, is KAGVTQTPRYLIKTRGQQVTLSCSPISGHRSVSWYQQTPGQGLQFLFEYFSETQRNKGNFPGRFSGRQFSNSRSEMNVSTLELGDSALYLCASSPGLAGGPSLPGETQYFGPGTRLLVL.

This clone was counted only a few times. The chain joins TRBV9 to TRBJ2-1; perhaps TRBD1 as D (6 bases). V was cut by 3 bases and J by 6 bases, with 16 bases left in between. Germline-derived CDR1 and CDR2 are SGDLS and YYNGEE. The CDR3 has 15 residues. DNA for the CDR3: TGTGCCAGCAGCGCCCGGTCGGACAGCACCAATGAGCAGTTCTTC. Translation gives CASSARSDSTNEQFF.

This clone was counted once. V usage is TRBV5-1 and J usage is TRBJ1-1; the D gene is possibly TRBD1 (5 bases). CDR3 length equals 14 residues. With 3 bases removed from V and 5 bases from J, the gap between germline ends came to 14 bases. CDR1 is SGHRS and CDR2 is YFSETQ in the germline V gene. CDR3 in amino acids: CASSSGSVSTEAFF. As DNA, the CDR3 is TGCGCCAGCAGCTCAGGGTCCGTCTCGACTGAAGCTTTCTTT.

The chain uses TRBV29-1 and TRBJ2-2, with TRBD1 as a possible D gene (5 bases). The V end lost 5 bases, the J end lost 4 bases, and 14 bases lay between the germline ends. Germline CDR1 and CDR2: SQVTM and ANQGSEA. This CDR3 region has 14 residues. For the CDR3, the DNA is TGCAGCGTTCGGTGGCAGGGCGCCACCGGGGAGCTGTTTTTT. Protein product: CSVRWQGATGELFF.

The chain has TRBV5-1 and TRBJ2-5; D gene unclear. CDR1 is SGHRS, CDR2 YFSETQ, per germline. The V and J ends lost 6 bases and 6 bases respectively, with 12 bases between them. The CDR3 loop spans 12 amino acids. CDR3 residues: CASNEGFQTQYF. CDR3 nucleotides: TGCGCCAGCAATGAAGGGTTTCAGACCCAGTACTTC.

The rearrangement joins TRBV7-9 to TRBJ1-1, with D unresolved. The CDR3 spans 14 residues. V was shortened by 1 base and J by 2 bases, with 8 bases between the two germline ends. From germline, CDR1 is SEHNR and CDR2 FQNEAQ (reference sequence). The CDR3 nucleotides read TGTGCCAGCAGCTTAGGGCTTTCTAACACTGAAGCTTTCTTT. It codes for CASSLGLSNTEAFF.